A selection of T cell receptor beta chains follows, all from one sample in a study of human T cells and chemical hapten exposure. In TCRdb, the RACE reads were re-called with MiXCR into one record per CDR3 protein. The sample carries more than 250,000 distinct CDR3 sequences, over 8% recorded once. This material consisted of whole blood, taken in connection with sensitization to the hapten diphenylcyclopropenone (DPC). These receptors all come from a woman in her 40s with alopecia areata. Some clones in this sample may be carry-over from other donors' samples. Each CDR3 is given with its conserved first and last residue. The D gene is left open where the match is weak. Only some rows state a clone size, as once, few, many or a class for expanded clones.

size	V	J	D	DNA	CDR3
many	TRBV20-1	TRBJ1-6	.	TGCAGTGCTAGAGATAGACAGGAGTCTTCACCCCTCCACTTT	CSARDRQESSPLHF
many	TRBV2	TRBJ2-6	.	TGTGCCAGCAGTGGCACAGGGATCGGGGCCAACGTCCTGACTTTC	CASSGTGIGANVLTF
many	TRBV6-6	TRBJ2-3	TRBD1	TGTGCCAGCGTACCCCGGGACAGTTACACAGATACGCAGTATTTT	CASVPRDSYTDTQYF
.	TRBV24-1	TRBJ2-7	TRBD1	TGTGCCACCAACCAAGGGGGCAAAGACGAGCAGTACTTC	CATNQGGKDEQYF
.	TRBV6-5	TRBJ2-2	.	TGTGCCAGCAGTTACCTTGCAGGGGCGCGGGGGGAGCTGTTTTTT	CASSYLAGARGELFF
.	TRBV20-1	TRBJ2-5	.	TGCAGTGCTAGAGAGGCAGGGTTGGAGACCCAGTACTTC	CSAREAGLETQYF
.	TRBV7-8	TRBJ2-3	.	TGTGCCAGCAGCCGCACTGGAGGGGGCACAGATACGCAGTATTTT	CASSRTGGGTDTQYF
few	TRBV7-2	TRBJ2-3	TRBD2	TGTGCCAGCGCCGACACTAGCGGGAGTGCAGATACGCAGTATTTT	CASADTSGSADTQYF
.	TRBV28	TRBJ2-5	TRBD2	TGTGCCAGCAGTACAGGGACTAGCGGAGCGTATGGGACCCAGTACTTC	CASSTGTSGAYGTQYF
many	TRBV5-6	TRBJ1-2	.	TGTGCCAGCAGTCCCGCAGTTGTTAGCGGCTACACCTTC	CASSPAVVSGYTF
few	TRBV12-3/TRBV12-4	TRBJ2-1	TRBD2	TGTGCCAGCAGTTCACTCTCGACTAGCGGCTCCTACAATGAGCAGTTCTTC	CASSSLSTSGSYNEQFF
few	TRBV27	TRBJ2-7	.	TGTGCCAGCGGACGGGGGTACTACGAGCAGTACTTC	CASGRGYYEQYF
few	TRBV12-3/TRBV12-4	TRBJ1-5	.	TGTGCCAGCACGGTCAACCTGGGGCAGCCCCAGCATTTT	CASTVNLGQPQHF
.	TRBV11-2	TRBJ1-2	TRBD1	TGTGCCAGCAGCTCGACCCGAGACAGGGTGTCCGGTAACTATGGCTACACCTTC	CASSSTRDRVSGNYGYTF
.	TRBV6-5	TRBJ2-1	.	TGTGCCAGCAGACGGGGACGGGTCGAGTACAATGAGCAGTTCTTC	CASRRGRVEYNEQFF
.	TRBV30	TRBJ1-1	.	TGTGCCTGGAGTGCCACAGAGAACACTGAAGCTTTCTTT	CAWSATENTEAFF
few	TRBV28	TRBJ1-4	.	TGTGCCAGCACCCAACCCGACAGGCCAACACCACTTTTT	CASTQPDRPTPLF
many	TRBV7-2	TRBJ2-3	TRBD2	TGTGCCAGCAGCCCCCTAGCGGGAGTCAGCACAGATACGCAGTATTTT	CASSPLAGVSTDTQYF
.	TRBV28	TRBJ2-1	TRBD2	TGTGCCAGCACTCTTAGCGGGAGAGGGATTTACAATGAGCAGTTCTTC	CASTLSGRGIYNEQFF
few	TRBV6-5	TRBJ2-3	.	TGTGCCAGCAGACGTTCCGGGATCACAGATACGCAGTATTTT	CASRRSGITDTQYF
.	TRBV12-3/TRBV12-4	TRBJ1-1	.	TGTGCCAGCAGTCCTCTCGATTGGGGGACGGCTGAAGCTTTCTTT	CASSPLDWGTAEAFF
.	TRBV20-1	TRBJ2-1	.	TGCAGTGCTAGTGGACTACTCCGGGACACCGGATACAATGAGCAGTTCTTC	CSASGLLRDTGYNEQFF
few	TRBV30	TRBJ2-5	.	TGTGCCTGGAGCCCGAGCCAAGAGACCCAGTACTTC	CAWSPSQETQYF